This section outlines one T cell receptor (beta chain) sequence together with its context. These data are taken from a study of Ad26.COV2.S vaccination and SARS-CoV-2 variants. Assay: immunoSEQ multiplex PCR; the TCRdb copy retains only in-frame clones and omits some. This sample yields approximately 350,000 clones, of which 83% are seen a single time; just under 7.5% belongs to the top ten. Treatment described: some 20 received Ad26.COV2.S at low or high dose, single or two shots; 5 received placebo; per-sample allocation not given. Sampling took place 63 days after the first vaccine or placebo injection. This person who donated was an adult of 18-55 years in Boston. Trimming cost V 0 bases and J 1 base, with 7 bases left between them. The CDR3 is 14 amino acids. The germline V gene has CDR1 LGHNA and CDR2 YNFKEQ.

The material sequenced was peripheral blood, taken in a trial of Ad26.COV2.S vaccine versus placebo. This sequence was found in a person between 18 and 65 years old who received the Ad26.COV2.S COVID-19 vaccine or a placebo. V is TRBV4-2 and J is TRBJ2-7; TRBD1 or TRBD2 may be the D gene (5 bases each). The CDR3 DNA sequence: TGTGCCAGCAGCCAAGATTGGGGGTCCTACGAGCAGTACTTC. Residues: CASSQDWGSYEQYF.